This T cell receptor beta chain emerged from a study of cytomegalovirus exposure and HLA in healthy donors. In the study overall: From 150 million to 200 million T cells, an earlier analysis saw some 120 million unique TCR beta sequences. Findings and limits, study-wide: The study had only CMV serostatus as immune exposure information.

At collection, donors were nominally healthy, but unrecorded immune exposures were probable. Regarding this clone: What it binds is unknown.

CDR1 and CDR2 from the germline V gene are ENHRY and SYGVKD. CDR3 length: 16 residues. Germline trimming cut 4 bases from V and 5 bases from J; bases unmatched to any gene: 9. The study ran its PCR with 60 Vbeta and 13 Jbeta primers. Method: immunoSEQ multiplex PCR; TCRdb's copy keeps in-frame clones and lacks some. Among 100,000 to 150,000 clones listed, around three quarters were seen once. The chain recombines TRBV10-3 with TRBJ2-1; 9 bases align to TRBD2. The sample comprised PBMCs. The receptor comes from a man aged 30 to 39 in good health and CMV-seropositive. CDR3 sequence: CAISVRRGGVNNEQFF. The CDR3 DNA follows: TGTGCCATCAGTGTGCGGCGGGGGGGGGTTAACAATGAGCAGTTCTTC.